The entry below gives a single T cell receptor beta chain sequence along with its context. This clonotype was counted only a few times. Its antigen is still unknown. No much larger clone is present one base from it, and per-base qualities are unavailable. This entry comes from a study of T cells after yellow fever vaccination (dated by TCRdb to the late 2010s). With regard to the full study: The SMART-Seq v4 Ultra Low Input RNA kit was used to prepare libraries from fractions with low cell numbers. Bulk TCR alpha and beta repertoires were sequenced longitudinally to track T-cell clones before and after primary and booster YFV17D yellow fever vaccination. Two healthy male donors, one aged 18 to 30 and one aged 30 to 40 years, made up the cohort. Bulk PBMC replicates and cell subsets were isolated from blood drawn at multiple timepoints before and after both primary and secondary immunization. On the study overall, not on this receptor specifically: The secondary T-cell response was weaker than the primary response but faster, peaking on day 5 instead of day 15. Most clones expanded after primary vaccination (approximately 95% of CD4 and around 88% of CD8) were re-detected after the booster, suggesting that broad memory maintenance occurred. FACS-sorted repertoires could contain abundant contaminating clonotypes from the bulk population, so computational filtering was required. Because the study included only a couple of donors, the extent to which the findings can be generalized is limited. A small fraction of clonotypes showed up in both the CD4 and CD8 compartments, probably as a result of convergent recombination.

CDR1 and CDR2 are drawn from the germline V gene: SNHLY, FYNNEI. The CDR3 covers 13 residues, taking in both the cysteine and the phenylalanine. Kept here is only the CDR3 DNA, which spans 39 bases and is read in frame from base 1. The V and J ends are trimmed by 6 bases and 4 bases, leaving 7 bases between them. The treatment or condition label, read with the paper, signifies: live attenuated yellow fever vaccine strain. A standard Ficoll-Paque protocol was used to isolate PBMCs from peripheral blood. Dynabeads CD4 and CD8 positive selection kits were used to isolate CD4 and CD8 T-cell fractions. TriZol was used to extract RNA from bulk PBMCs, CD4 and CD8 fractions, and dextramer-positive and dextramer-negative fractions. TCR cDNA was made using 5'RACE template switching, a step that added a universal primer site and unique molecular identifiers. cDNA synthesis was primed from both the TCR alpha and TCR beta constant segments. Two PCR steps were used to amplify libraries, with sample barcodes and sequencing adapters being added in the second step. Sequencing of the libraries was done on either Illumina HiSeq 2500 (2x100 bp) or NovaSeq (2x150 bp). The published analysis was carried out like this. Demultiplexing of reads and collapsing into UMI consensus sequences were performed with MIGEC, and V(D)J alignment was carried out with MiXCR. Using edgeR on replicate PBMC samples, clonotypes were called vaccine-responding if FDR was below 0.01 and the log2 fold change was above 5 up to day 15. Each bulk clonotype was labeled CD4 or CD8 based on which sequenced repertoire, CD4 or CD8, contained the clonotype at higher abundance. TCRdb reanalyzed the raw reads on its own, using fastp at Q25 for trimming and MiXCR for clone calling, and kept in-frame beta chains. Identical CDR3 proteins give one entry, which carries the most common genes and DNA. None of the V and J calls come from the authors' own analysis; TCRdb made them. A total of about 63,000 distinct CDR3 sequences appear in this sample, less than 8.5% of them only once. About 40% of the sample lies in the top ten.

The rearranged chain carries TRBV2 and TRBJ1-6, with an unclear D gene assignment. Source: CD8+ T cells sorted from PBMCs, taken 15 days after the yellow fever booster vaccination. This clonotype was obtained from a man younger than 45 who received the YFV17D yellow fever vaccine. The DNA reads as follows: TGTGCCAGCAGAGACATTTATAATTCACCCCTCCACTTT. Its protein product is CASRDIYNSPLHF.